Below, one T cell receptor beta chain is given with its context. The antigen is unknown. CDR3 length: 13 amino acids. Germline loops: CDR1 KGHSH, CDR2 LQKENI. Trimming at V came to 4 bases and at J to 8 bases, leaving 6 bases not matched to a gene. This PCR relied on a set of 60 Vbeta primers and 13 Jbeta primers. This table comes from immunoSEQ multiplex PCR, and its TCRdb copy is limited to in-frame clones, with some not included. Among 65,000 to 75,000 clones, almost 70% were seen once, and the ten largest hold over 15%. This specimen belongs to a study of cytomegalovirus exposure and HLA in healthy donors. About the research overall: From about 170 million T cells, an earlier analysis saw 120 million or so unique TCR beta sequences.

Broader study findings: The only immune exposure information that was available was CMV serostatus.

The sequenced material came from PBMCs. The sequence derives from a man aged 40-49 years in good health and CMV-seropositive. This chain joins TRBV18 and TRBJ1-2; 8 bases match TRBD1. CDR3 in amino acids: CASSQGQGGGYTF. In DNA form, the CDR3 reads TGTGCCAGCTCACAAGGACAGGGTGGGGGCTACACCTTC. Together with reference TRBV18 and TRBJ1-2, the CDR3 gives the full variable domain: NAGVMQNPRHLVRRRGQEARLRCSPMKGHSHVYWYRQLPEEGLKFMVYLQKENIIDESGMPKERFSAEFPKEGPSILRIQQVVRGDSAAYFCASSQGQGGGYTFGSGTRLTVV.